One sample yielded the 13 T cell receptor beta chains listed below, sequenced in a study of response to subunit inactivated influenza vaccine. TCRdb itself ran the RT-PCR reads through MiXCR, one entry per CDR3 protein. The data hold 710,000 or so distinct CDR3 sequences, with around a sixth observed a single time. Here the sequenced sample was PBMCs from blood, taken 11 to 12 days after vaccination. Receptors originate from a man aged 50-60 years who received an inactivated influenza vaccine.

V is TRBV15 and J is TRBJ2-7; weak D call: TRBD1 (6 bases). The V end was cut by 0 bases, the J end by 5 bases, with 20 bases between. Germline CDR1 is LNHNV and CDR2 is YYDKDF (reference sequence). CDR3 length equals 17 residues. CDR3 residues: CATSRDPISRGGDEQYF. The CDR3 DNA follows: TGTGCCACCAGCAGAGATCCCATTTCCAGGGGCGGCGACGAGCAGTACTTC.

This clonotype has just a few counts. CDR3 residues: CACFPALQETQYF. The CDR3 DNA reads as TGTGCCTGCTTCCCGGCACTCCAAGAGACCCAGTACTTC. The chain couples TRBV6-2 or TRBV6-3 to TRBJ2-5; D gene unclear. Germline CDR1 is MNHEY and CDR2 is SVGEGT. This CDR3 has 13 residues. Between the trimmed V and J ends, which lost 11 bases and 1 base, there was a span of 14 bases.

This clonotype was picked up many times. The chain couples TRBV12-3 or TRBV12-4 to TRBJ2-3, with D tentatively TRBD2 (5 bases). Trimming stripped 6 bases from V and 3 bases from J, with 19 bases between. This CDR3 contains 16 residues. The CDR3 DNA reads TGTGCCAGCAGCTTTCAACTCGGGGTTACAACAGATACGCAGTATTTT. Its protein is CASSFQLGVTTDTQYF.

This clonotype came up a few times. The V call is TRBV5-1, the J call TRBJ1-6; 10 nucleotides match TRBD1. The CDR3 sequence is 13 residues long. Trimming took 5 bases from V and 7 from J; bases not matched to a gene: 0. Germline V gene lookup returns CDR1 SGHRS and CDR2 YFSETQ. The CDR3 DNA reads TGCGCCAGCAGGACAGGGGGCAATTCACCCCTCCACTTT. Translation: CASRTGGNSPLHF.

The chain links TRBV20-1 to TRBJ2-3; TRBD2 agrees at 10 bases. V lost 8 bases and J lost 3; bases outside the gene matches: 14. This CDR3 spans 16 amino acids. CDR1 DFQATT and CDR2 SNEGSKA come from the germline V gene (reference sequence). The DNA of the CDR3 is TGCAGTCCGAACCAGGGGTTGACTAGCGGGACAGATACGCAGTATTTT. Translated, it gives CSPNQGLTSGTDTQYF.

The chain recombines TRBV10-3 with TRBJ2-7; 11 nucleotides line up with TRBD2. CDR1 is ENHRY, CDR2 SYGVKD, per germline. The CDR3 totals 18 residues. V was pared by 4 bases and J by 4 bases, with 15 bases of the junction left unmatched. CDR3 coding DNA: TGTGCCATCAGTGCTGGGACTAGCGGAAGGCTAGTAGGTTACGAGCAGTACTTC. Translation gives CAISAGTSGRLVGYEQYF.

This sequence joins TRBV18 and TRBJ2-1, with 7 bases fitting TRBD2. With 6 bases clipped from V and 4 bases from J, the junction kept 9 bases outside the gene matches. The CDR3 runs 15 residues. Germline-derived CDR1 and CDR2 are KGHSH and LQKENI. The CDR3 sequence: CASSPLAALYNEQFF. As DNA, the CDR3 is TGTGCCAGCTCGCCTCTAGCGGCGTTATACAATGAGCAGTTCTTC.

The V gene is TRBV25-1, the J gene TRBJ2-5, with a weak D call TRBD2 (5 bases). This CDR3 has 15 amino acids. The V end was cut by 2 bases, the J end by 1 base, with 11 bases between. Germline assignment: CDR1 MGHDK and CDR2 SYGVNS. CDR3 coding DNA: TGTGCCAGCAGTGAAGAGGGTGGCCTCCAAGAGACCCAGTACTTC. Protein: CASSEEGGLQETQYF.

This clonotype was recorded a few times. Being one base from a much bigger clone, this may be a read error. The chain combines TRBV4-3 with TRBJ2-7; D is ambiguous. Germline CDR1 is LGHNA and CDR2 is YSLEER. Trimming removed 0 bases at V and 3 bases at J, with 6 bases between. The CDR3 runs to 13 residues. The CDR3 DNA sequence: TGCGCCAGCAGCCAAGATCTAGTCTACGAGCAGTACTTC. It codes for CASSQDLVYEQYF.

This chain connects TRBV24-1 to TRBJ1-1; D is perhaps TRBD1 (6 bases). V was trimmed by 4 bases and J by 1 base, leaving 12 bases between them. CDR1 KGHDR and CDR2 SFDVKD come from the germline V gene. There are 15 residues in the CDR3. CDR3 sequence: CATSDPSRGNTEAFF. CDR3 DNA sequence: TGTGCCACCAGTGACCCGAGCAGGGGGAACACTGAAGCTTTCTTT.

The sample holds a few counts of this clonotype. This chain links TRBV20-1 with TRBJ2-3, with D unclear. CDR3 length equals 13 residues. CDR1 and CDR2 (germline): DFQATT, SNEGSKA (reference sequence). V was clipped by 1 base and J by 5 bases, with 10 bases between them. In DNA, the CDR3 is TGCAGTGCTAGAGTGACTGCCCTAGATACGCAGTATTTT. This sequence encodes CSARVTALDTQYF.

The CDR3 region is CASSFGGLVDEQYF. DNA of the CDR3: TGTGCCAGCAGTTTTGGGGGGCTTGTCGACGAGCAGTACTTC. The J gene is TRBJ2-7, the V gene TRBV12-3 or TRBV12-4; D possibly uses TRBD1 or TRBD2 (6 bases each). The CDR3 length is 14 residues. Trimming took off 3 bases at V and 5 bases at J, with 14 bases between the two ends.

The chain joins TRBV6-2 or TRBV6-3 to TRBJ2-1, with D possibly being TRBD1 or TRBD2 (5 bases each). Germline loops: CDR1 MNHEY, CDR2 SVGEGT. The CDR3 is 15 amino acids. V lost 8 bases and J 8 bases, leaving 22 bases between the germline ends. CDR3 DNA sequence: TGTGCCAGCTCTAAGGGACCAACCCGGGGACATGAGCAGTTCTTC. As protein: CASSKGPTRGHEQFF.